The clone carrying this T cell receptor (beta chain) has just one count. Its antigen is unidentified. The germline V gene has CDR1 LNHDA and CDR2 SQIVND (reference sequence). With 5 bases removed from V and 3 bases from J, the gap between germline ends came to 13 bases. The CDR3 runs to 14 residues. The data stem from a study of a mutant IDH1 vaccine in newly diagnosed glioma. Time point meaning: week 35, safety follow-up. With topical imiquimod, each dose of the vaccine consisted of 300 ug of mutant IDH1 20-mer peptide. Donor diagnoses consisted of new WHO grade 3 or 4 IDH1-mutant, ATRX-lost astrocytomas. Clones were read by immunoSEQ multiplex PCR, and TCRdb kept only the in-frame ones, dropping some. The sample includes 50,000 to 70,000 clones, 74% of them seen just once.

The clonotype was recovered from a man aged 50-60 years with glioma. This sequence joins TRBV19 and TRBJ1-1, with TRBD1 as a possible D gene (5 bases). The source material was PBMCs, sampled from a glioma patient whose treatment included an IDH1 peptide vaccine. CDR3 sequence reads: CASSAPRGDTEAFF. For the CDR3, the DNA is TGTGCCAGTAGTGCACCTCGAGGGGACACTGAAGCTTTCTTT.